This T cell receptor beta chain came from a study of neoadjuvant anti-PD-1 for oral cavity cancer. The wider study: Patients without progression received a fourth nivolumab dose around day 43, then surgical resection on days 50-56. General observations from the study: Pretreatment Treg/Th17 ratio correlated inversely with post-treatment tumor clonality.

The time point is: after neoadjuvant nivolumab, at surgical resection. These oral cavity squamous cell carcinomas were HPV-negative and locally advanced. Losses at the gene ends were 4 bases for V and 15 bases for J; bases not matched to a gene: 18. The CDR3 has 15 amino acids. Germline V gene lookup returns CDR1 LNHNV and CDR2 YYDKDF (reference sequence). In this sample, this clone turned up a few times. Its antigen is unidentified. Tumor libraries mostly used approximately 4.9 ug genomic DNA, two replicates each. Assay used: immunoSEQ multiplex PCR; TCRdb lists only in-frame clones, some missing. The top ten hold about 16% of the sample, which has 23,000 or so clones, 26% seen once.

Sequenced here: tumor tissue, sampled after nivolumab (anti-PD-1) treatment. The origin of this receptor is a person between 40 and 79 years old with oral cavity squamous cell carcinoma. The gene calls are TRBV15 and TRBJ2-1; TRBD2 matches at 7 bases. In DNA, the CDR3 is TGTGCCACCAGCACGGGGGGAGGGAGGGATTTGGTTCTGTTCTTC. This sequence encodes CATSTGGGRDLVLFF.